This is a list of T cell receptor beta chains from one sample in a study of regulatory T cells in long-lasting Graves disease. TCRdb re-derived calls from the multiplex PCR reads in MiXCR, one entry per CDR3 protein. This sample yields approximately 310,000 distinct CDR3 sequences, of which 15% to 20% are seen a single time; more than 35% belongs to the top ten. The specimen was peripheral blood mononuclear cells (PBMCs), collected at new diagnosis, from a patient treated with antithyroid drugs. These receptors all come from a female donor with Graves disease. CDR3s include the opening cysteine and the closing phenylalanine or tryptophan. D genes are given only for firm matches. A row's size may be missing; if present it is once, few, many or a size class.

j_call: TRBJ2-3
v_call: TRBV5-1
d_call: NA
clone_size: many
cdr3_aa: CASSFGDGDTQYF
cdr3_nt: TGCGCCAGCAGCTTCGGCGATGGGGATACGCAGTATTTT

j_call: TRBJ2-1
v_call: TRBV28
d_call: NA
clone_size: NA
cdr3_aa: CAATTPTYNEQFF
cdr3_nt: TGTGCCGCGACTACACCCACCTACAATGAGCAGTTCTTC

j_call: TRBJ1-1
v_call: TRBV6-1
d_call: TRBD1
clone_size: many
cdr3_aa: CASRGDRAALHTEAFF
cdr3_nt: TGTGCCAGCAGAGGGGACAGGGCAGCGCTTCACACTGAAGCTTTCTTT

j_call: TRBJ2-2
v_call: TRBV28
d_call: TRBD1
clone_size: many
cdr3_aa: CATRRGQGVTGELFF
cdr3_nt: TGTGCCACCAGGCGGGGACAGGGGGTCACCGGGGAGCTGTTTTTT

j_call: TRBJ2-7
v_call: TRBV3-1
d_call: TRBD2
clone_size: NA
cdr3_aa: CASSHGTSGSSCEQYF
cdr3_nt: TGTGCCAGCAGCCACGGGACTAGCGGGAGCTCCTGCGAGCAGTACTTC

j_call: TRBJ2-4
v_call: TRBV3-1
d_call: NA
clone_size: NA
cdr3_aa: CASSQKNIQYF
cdr3_nt: TGTGCCAGCAGCCAGAAAAACATTCAGTACTTC

j_call: TRBJ2-2
v_call: TRBV19
d_call: NA
clone_size: NA
cdr3_aa: CASSIRITGELFF
cdr3_nt: TGTGCCAGTAGTATCAGGATCACCGGGGAGCTGTTTTTT

j_call: TRBJ2-3
v_call: TRBV6-1
d_call: TRBD2
clone_size: NA
cdr3_aa: CASRPGLAGGNTDTQYF
cdr3_nt: TGTGCCAGCAGGCCGGGACTAGCGGGAGGAAACACAGATACGCAGTATTTT

j_call: TRBJ2-2
v_call: TRBV10-3
d_call: NA
clone_size: many
cdr3_aa: CANYDKNTGELFF
cdr3_nt: TGTGCCAACTATGACAAGAACACCGGGGAGCTGTTTTTT

j_call: TRBJ2-2
v_call: TRBV7-9
d_call: NA
clone_size: NA
cdr3_aa: CASSPPRGNTGELLF
cdr3_nt: TGTGCCAGCAGCCCACCCCGGGGGAACACCGGGGAGCTGCTTTTT

j_call: TRBJ1-4
v_call: TRBV7-9
d_call: NA
clone_size: few
cdr3_aa: CASSSGLATNEKLFF
cdr3_nt: TGTGCCAGCAGCTCAGGGCTCGCAACTAATGAAAAACTGTTTTTT

j_call: TRBJ2-3
v_call: TRBV6-1
d_call: NA
clone_size: many
cdr3_aa: CASMRRWGTDTQYF
cdr3_nt: TGTGCCTCGATGAGGCGGTGGGGCACAGATACGCAGTATTTT

j_call: TRBJ1-6
v_call: TRBV25-1
d_call: NA
clone_size: NA
cdr3_aa: CASSVGLYHSPLHF
cdr3_nt: TGTGCCAGCAGTGTTGGATTATACCATTCACCCCTCCACTTT

j_call: TRBJ2-7
v_call: TRBV11-2
d_call: TRBD2
clone_size: once
cdr3_aa: CASSPGLAGDSSYEQYF
cdr3_nt: TGTGCCAGCAGCCCAGGACTAGCGGGGGATAGCTCCTACGAGCAGTACTTC

j_call: TRBJ1-5
v_call: TRBV20-1
d_call: TRBD1
clone_size: many
cdr3_aa: CSAGQGNQPQHF
cdr3_nt: TGCAGTGCTGGACAGGGAAATCAGCCCCAGCATTTT

j_call: TRBJ2-3
v_call: TRBV20-1
d_call: NA
clone_size: few
cdr3_aa: CSARRGGVDTQYF
cdr3_nt: TGCAGTGCCCGAAGGGGGGGGGTTGATACGCAGTATTTT

j_call: TRBJ2-1
v_call: TRBV2
d_call: NA
clone_size: many
cdr3_aa: CASSEGLRDEQFF
cdr3_nt: TGTGCCAGCAGTGAGGGACTGAGAGATGAGCAGTTCTTC

j_call: TRBJ2-1
v_call: TRBV19
d_call: TRBD1
clone_size: few
cdr3_aa: CASTEGQGPYNEQFF
cdr3_nt: TGTGCCAGTACCGAGGGACAGGGCCCTTACAATGAGCAGTTCTTC

j_call: TRBJ2-7
v_call: TRBV12-3/TRBV12-4
d_call: NA
clone_size: many
cdr3_aa: CASSLTDISYEQYF
cdr3_nt: TGTGCCAGCAGTTTAACGGACATCTCCTACGAGCAGTACTTC

j_call: TRBJ2-3
v_call: TRBV7-2
d_call: TRBD1
clone_size: many
cdr3_aa: CASSLGWTGQTMDTQYF
cdr3_nt: TGTGCCAGCAGCTTAGGGTGGACAGGGCAAACAATGGATACGCAGTATTTT

j_call: TRBJ2-5
v_call: TRBV4-1
d_call: NA
clone_size: many
cdr3_aa: CASSQDDVGGAGETQYF
cdr3_nt: TGCGCCAGCAGCCAAGATGATGTTGGCGGGGCAGGAGAGACCCAGTACTTC

j_call: TRBJ2-7
v_call: TRBV12-3/TRBV12-4
d_call: NA
clone_size: many
cdr3_aa: CASTKMSGLNYEQYF
cdr3_nt: TGTGCCAGCACTAAAATGAGCGGACTTAACTACGAGCAGTACTTC

j_call: TRBJ2-5
v_call: TRBV18
d_call: NA
clone_size: many
cdr3_aa: CASSPLATQETQYF
cdr3_nt: TGTGCCAGCTCACCACTGGCGACCCAAGAGACCCAGTACTTC

j_call: TRBJ2-3
v_call: TRBV29-1
d_call: TRBD2
clone_size: NA
cdr3_aa: CSVGGLAGGPDTQYF
cdr3_nt: TGCAGCGTTGGAGGACTAGCGGGAGGGCCAGATACGCAGTATTTT

j_call: TRBJ2-7
v_call: TRBV5-1
d_call: NA
clone_size: many
cdr3_aa: CASSLGWGVYEQYF
cdr3_nt: TGCGCCAGCAGCTTGGGTTGGGGCGTCTACGAGCAGTACTTC

j_call: TRBJ2-5
v_call: TRBV19
d_call: TRBD1
clone_size: many
cdr3_aa: CASSNLDRGLRGRIGETQYF
cdr3_nt: TGTGCCAGTAGTAACTTGGACAGGGGGTTACGCGGGAGGATCGGGGAGACCCAGTACTTC

j_call: TRBJ2-5
v_call: TRBV20-1
d_call: NA
clone_size: many
cdr3_aa: CSAGKTGQTQYF
cdr3_nt: TGCAGTGCTGGCAAAACAGGGCAGACCCAGTACTTC

j_call: TRBJ2-5
v_call: TRBV20-1
d_call: NA
clone_size: many
cdr3_aa: CSAREGRKTQYF
cdr3_nt: TGCAGTGCTAGGGAGGGGCGAAAGACCCAGTACTTC

j_call: TRBJ2-1
v_call: TRBV29-1
d_call: TRBD2
clone_size: NA
cdr3_aa: CSVMRLAGGPGWFF
cdr3_nt: TGCAGCGTTATGAGACTAGCGGGAGGGCCAGGATGGTTCTTC

j_call: TRBJ1-1
v_call: TRBV6-1
d_call: NA
clone_size: many
cdr3_aa: CASSFYRRDGLEAFF
cdr3_nt: TGTGCCAGCAGCTTCTATCGGCGGGACGGACTTGAAGCTTTCTTT

j_call: TRBJ1-1
v_call: TRBV6-1
d_call: TRBD1
clone_size: many
cdr3_aa: CASSEAPGQGTQAFF
cdr3_nt: TGTGCCAGCAGTGAAGCCCCGGGACAGGGGACTCAAGCTTTCTTT

j_call: TRBJ1-3
v_call: TRBV2
d_call: NA
clone_size: many
cdr3_aa: CASGSSGNTIYF
cdr3_nt: TGTGCCAGCGGTAGCTCTGGAAACACCATATATTTT

j_call: TRBJ2-7
v_call: TRBV9
d_call: TRBD2
clone_size: NA
cdr3_aa: CASSPRGRVEQYF
cdr3_nt: TGTGCCAGCAGCCCCAGAGGGAGGGTCGAGCAGTACTTC

j_call: TRBJ1-1
v_call: TRBV4-1
d_call: NA
clone_size: NA
cdr3_aa: CASSPGENTEAFF
cdr3_nt: TGCGCCAGCAGCCCGGGGGAGAACACTGAAGCTTTCTTT

j_call: TRBJ2-7
v_call: TRBV3-1
d_call: NA
clone_size: few
cdr3_aa: CASSQDLGFGEQYF
cdr3_nt: TGTGCCAGCAGCCAAGATCTGGGGTTCGGCGAGCAGTACTTC

j_call: TRBJ2-2
v_call: TRBV20-1
d_call: NA
clone_size: NA
cdr3_aa: CSAMDGVGELFF
cdr3_nt: TGCAGTGCTATGGATGGAGTCGGGGAGCTGTTTTTT

j_call: TRBJ2-1
v_call: TRBV5-5
d_call: NA
clone_size: many
cdr3_aa: CASRIEGTRNNEQFF
cdr3_nt: TGTGCCAGCAGGATAGAAGGGACGAGAAACAATGAGCAGTTCTTC

j_call: TRBJ2-2
v_call: TRBV6-6
d_call: NA
clone_size: many
cdr3_aa: CASSYSIVSGNTGELFF
cdr3_nt: TGTGCCAGCAGTTACTCGATCGTTAGCGGGAACACCGGGGAGCTGTTTTTT

j_call: TRBJ1-1
v_call: TRBV3-1
d_call: TRBD1
clone_size: NA
cdr3_aa: CASSQRDRGGTEAFF
cdr3_nt: TGTGCCAGCAGTCAGAGGGACAGGGGGGGGACTGAAGCTTTCTTT

j_call: TRBJ2-1
v_call: TRBV29-1
d_call: TRBD2
clone_size: many
cdr3_aa: CTTKGPLAGDNEQFF
cdr3_nt: TGCACCACTAAGGGACCCTTGGCGGGGGACAATGAGCAGTTCTTC

j_call: TRBJ2-5
v_call: TRBV11-3
d_call: NA
clone_size: many
cdr3_aa: CASSTDPIGLIQETQYF
cdr3_nt: TGTGCCAGCAGCACCGACCCCATCGGGCTTATCCAAGAGACCCAGTACTTC

j_call: TRBJ2-6
v_call: TRBV5-1
d_call: TRBD1
clone_size: many
cdr3_aa: CASSLGQGGNSGANVLTF
cdr3_nt: TGCGCCAGCAGCTTGGGACAGGGTGGTAACTCTGGGGCCAACGTCCTGACTTTC

j_call: TRBJ2-7
v_call: TRBV5-4
d_call: TRBD2
clone_size: few
cdr3_aa: CASSSRVGGRGSSEQYF
cdr3_nt: TGTGCCAGCAGCTCGCGAGTGGGCGGGAGGGGATCGTCCGAGCAGTACTTC